The clone carrying this T cell receptor beta chain was counted at least ten times. The target antigen is unknown. Based on clinical symptoms, serum thyroxine and TRAb, thyroid ultrasound and orbital computed tomography, diagnoses were reached. V dropped 8 bases and J dropped 5; count of bases not matched to a gene: 12. The CDR3 runs 16 residues. These data originate in a study of T cells in Graves' hyperthyroidism and ophthalmopathy. Looking at the study overall: At the time of initial diagnosis and before any treatment, peripheral blood was collected.

Whole-study findings and limits: The model foresaw ophthalmopathy a median around 6.4 months prior to onset. Clonotypes that were expanded in thyroid above 0.001 mostly appeared in blood too.

Amplified TCR beta CDR3 regions derived from RNA transcripts. A set of HTBI primers served as the primers for a first-round RT-PCR of the TCR CDR3. TCRdb re-called the multiplex PCR reads through MiXCR, storing one row per CDR3 protein. The sample includes 360,000 or so distinct CDR3 sequences, less than 20% of them seen just once. The sequence came from a woman aged 35 to 49 with Graves' ophthalmopathy. This chain uses TRBV12-3 or TRBV12-4 with TRBJ2-2; 9 bases fit TRBD2. The sequenced material came from blood. The CDR3 loop is CASAGGRARRTGELFF. The CDR3 nucleotides read TGTGCCAGCGCGGGCGGGAGGGCCCGACGGACCGGGGAGCTGTTTTTT.